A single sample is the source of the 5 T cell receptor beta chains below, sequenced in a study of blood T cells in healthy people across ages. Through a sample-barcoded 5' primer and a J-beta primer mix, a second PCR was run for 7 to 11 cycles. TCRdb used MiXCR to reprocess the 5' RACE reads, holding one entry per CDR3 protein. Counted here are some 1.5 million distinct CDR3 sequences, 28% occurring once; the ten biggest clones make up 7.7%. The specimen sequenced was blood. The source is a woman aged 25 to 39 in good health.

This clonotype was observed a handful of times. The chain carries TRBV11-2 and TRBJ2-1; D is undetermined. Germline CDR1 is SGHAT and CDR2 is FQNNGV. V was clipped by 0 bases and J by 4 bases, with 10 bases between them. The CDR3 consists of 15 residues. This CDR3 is CASSLERTSYNEQFF. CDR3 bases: TGTGCCAGCAGCTTAGAAAGGACCTCATACAATGAGCAGTTCTTC.

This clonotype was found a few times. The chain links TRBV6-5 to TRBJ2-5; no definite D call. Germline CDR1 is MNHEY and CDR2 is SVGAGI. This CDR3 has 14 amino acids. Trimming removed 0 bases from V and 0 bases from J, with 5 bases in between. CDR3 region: CASSYSRNQETQYF. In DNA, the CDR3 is TGTGCCAGCAGTTACTCTAGAAACCAAGAGACCCAGTACTTC.

This chain's CDR3 is CASGLGVSSYEQYF. DNA for the CDR3: TGTGCTAGTGGTTTGGGGGTCTCCTCCTACGAGCAGTACTTC. The chain recombines TRBV12-5 with TRBJ2-7; unclear D gene. This CDR3 has 14 amino acids. Germline CDR1 and CDR2: LGHNT and FRNRAP. Trimming cost V 1 base and J 0 bases, with 7 bases left between them.

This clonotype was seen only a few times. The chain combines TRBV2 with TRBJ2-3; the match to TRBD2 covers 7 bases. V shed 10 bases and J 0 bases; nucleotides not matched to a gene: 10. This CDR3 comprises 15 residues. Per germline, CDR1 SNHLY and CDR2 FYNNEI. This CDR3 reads CATGRNSASTDTQYF. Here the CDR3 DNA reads TGTGCCACCGGGAGGAACAGTGCTAGCACAGATACGCAGTATTTT.

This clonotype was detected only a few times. Written as DNA, the CDR3 is TGTGCCACCAGTGATGGGGGGACAGGGCGGCCCAATGAGCAGTTCTTC. This translates into CATSDGGTGRPNEQFF. The chain recombines TRBV24-1 with TRBJ2-1; 9 bases match TRBD1. CDR1 is KGHDR, CDR2 SFDVKD, per germline. V was pared by 3 bases and J by 6 bases, with 8 bases of the junction left unmatched. There are 16 residues in the CDR3.